This TCR beta chain was documented in a study of early T cells in non-severe SARS-CoV-2 infection. Across the study: Alpha and beta chains were unpaired, from unsorted whole-blood bulk RNA. Study findings and constraints: The study's VDJdb matching favored anti-spike CD8 responses and missed private and CD4 specificities.

This clonotype has more than one count but fewer than ten. The antigen is undetermined. The CDR3 runs 16 residues. V lost 0 bases, J lost 4 bases, and 9 bases stayed unmatched. The V gene's germline CDR1 is LGHDT and CDR2 YNNKEL (reference sequence). Attachment of unique molecular identifiers to individual cDNA molecules was performed. TCRdb reprocessed the 5' RACE reads with MiXCR, giving one entry per CDR3 protein. This table holds 50,000 or so distinct CDR3 sequences, approximately 10% found once. The TCR sequence derives from an adult who was a healthcare worker with PCR-confirmed SARS-CoV-2 infection or an uninfected control (not recorded which). The material sequenced was whole blood. The genes are TRBV3-1 and TRBJ2-7; 7 bases are shared with TRBD2. The CDR3 reads CASSQDLPGLPYEQYF. In DNA, the CDR3 is TGTGCCAGCAGCCAAGACCTTCCGGGACTACCTTACGAGCAGTACTTC.